The clone carrying this T cell receptor (beta chain) has more than one count but fewer than ten. Its antigen remains unidentified. TCRdb used MiXCR to reprocess the 5' RACE reads, holding one entry per CDR3 protein. The repertoire has 350,000 or so distinct CDR3 sequences, 20% to 25% of them found once; the top ten carry around an eighth. The source of the sample is a study of T-cell memory formation after mild COVID-19. Looking at the study overall: Largely donor-specific TCR clusters were found.

General study results and limits: Clones which contracted sat mainly in CM and EM if CD4+, and in EMRA if CD8+. Within pre-infection memory, some responding clones were found, suggesting cross-reactive memory joined. Balance between CD4 and CD8 was seen in clones contracting day 15 to 85, and a CD4+ lean was seen in later expanders.

The receptor was isolated from an adult woman who had mild COVID-19 (a few samples of this study predate the infection). Cell type and time point are not known. Sequenced: PBMCs or a T cell subset sorted from them (not recorded which).

CDR3 residues: CASSQVGRGSTDTQYF. The CDR3, as DNA: TGCGCCAGCAGCCAAGTGGGGCGGGGGAGCACAGATACGCAGTATTTT. J is TRBJ2-3 and V is TRBV4-1; 7 bases match TRBD2. The CDR3 sequence is 16 residues long. V dropped 1 base and J dropped 0; count of bases not matched to a gene: 4. CDR1 and CDR2 (germline): MGHRA, YSYEKL.